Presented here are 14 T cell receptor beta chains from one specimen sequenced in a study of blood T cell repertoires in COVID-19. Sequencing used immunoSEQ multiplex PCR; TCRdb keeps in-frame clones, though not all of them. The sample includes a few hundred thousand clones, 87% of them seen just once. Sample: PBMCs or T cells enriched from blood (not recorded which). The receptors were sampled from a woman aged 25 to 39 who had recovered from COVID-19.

CDR3 sequence reads: CASRVTVDTEAFF. The CDR3 nucleotides are TGCGCCAGCAGGGTAACAGTAGACACTGAAGCTTTCTTT. The rearrangement uses TRBV5-1 and TRBJ1-1, with D unresolved. Between the trimmed V and J ends, which lost 5 bases and 3 bases, there was a span of 11 bases. The length of the CDR3 is 13 residues. Germline assignment: CDR1 SGHRS and CDR2 YFSETQ.

The CDR3 DNA reads as TGTGCCACCAGCAGAGAAAGGGGTACCGGGGAGCTGTTTTTT. Residues: CATSRERGTGELFF. This chain links TRBV15 with TRBJ2-2, with D possibly matching TRBD1 (5 bases). CDR1 is LNHNV, CDR2 YYDKDF, per germline (reference sequence). V lost 0 bases, J lost 5 bases, and 7 bases lay in between. This CDR3 is built from 14 residues.

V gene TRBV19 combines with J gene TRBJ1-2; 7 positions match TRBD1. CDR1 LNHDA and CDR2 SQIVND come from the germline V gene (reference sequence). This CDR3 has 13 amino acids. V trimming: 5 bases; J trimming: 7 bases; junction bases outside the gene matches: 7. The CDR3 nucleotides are TGTGCCAGTAGTCCGCGACAGGGCTTTGGCTACACCTTC. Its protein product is CASSPRQGFGYTF.

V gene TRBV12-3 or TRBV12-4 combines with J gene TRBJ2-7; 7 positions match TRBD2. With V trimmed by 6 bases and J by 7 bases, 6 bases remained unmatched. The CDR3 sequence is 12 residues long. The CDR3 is CASSLLALEQYF. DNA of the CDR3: TGTGCCAGCAGCCTACTAGCGCTTGAGCAGTACTTC.

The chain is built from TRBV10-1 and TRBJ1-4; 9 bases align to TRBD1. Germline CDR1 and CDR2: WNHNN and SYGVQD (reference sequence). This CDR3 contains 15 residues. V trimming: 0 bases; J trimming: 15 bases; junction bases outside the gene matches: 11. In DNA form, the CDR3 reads TGCGCCAGCAGTGAGTCTTGGGACAGGGCCCGGAGTTTGTTTTTT. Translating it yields CASSESWDRARSLFF.

The CDR3 DNA reads as TGTGCCAGCAGCAGGCAGGGGCCAACTAACTATGGCTACACCTTC. Protein product: CASSRQGPTNYGYTF. This chain joins TRBV11-2 and TRBJ1-2, with TRBD1 as a possible D gene (6 bases). From germline, CDR1 is SGHAT and CDR2 FQNNGV. The CDR3 has 15 residues. V lost 5 bases to trimming and J lost 0 bases, with 13 bases between them.

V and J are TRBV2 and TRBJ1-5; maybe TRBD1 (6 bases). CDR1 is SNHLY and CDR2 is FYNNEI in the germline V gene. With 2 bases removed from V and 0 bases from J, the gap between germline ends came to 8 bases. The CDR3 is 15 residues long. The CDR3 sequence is CASSEWDNSNQPQHF. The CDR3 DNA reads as TGTGCCAGCAGTGAATGGGACAATAGCAATCAGCCCCAGCATTTT.

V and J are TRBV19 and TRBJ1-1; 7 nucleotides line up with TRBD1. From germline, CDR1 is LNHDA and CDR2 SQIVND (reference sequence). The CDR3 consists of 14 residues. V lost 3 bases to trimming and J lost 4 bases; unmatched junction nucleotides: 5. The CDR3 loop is CASSMTAGGTEAFF. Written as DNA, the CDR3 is TGTGCCAGTAGTATGACGGCAGGGGGCACTGAAGCTTTCTTT.

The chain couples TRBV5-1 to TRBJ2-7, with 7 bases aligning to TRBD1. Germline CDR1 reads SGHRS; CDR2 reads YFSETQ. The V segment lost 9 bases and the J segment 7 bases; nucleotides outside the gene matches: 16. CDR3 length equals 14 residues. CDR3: CATRPGQVRGEQYF. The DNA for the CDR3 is TGCGCCACCCGGCCCGGACAGGTACGCGGGGAGCAGTACTTC.

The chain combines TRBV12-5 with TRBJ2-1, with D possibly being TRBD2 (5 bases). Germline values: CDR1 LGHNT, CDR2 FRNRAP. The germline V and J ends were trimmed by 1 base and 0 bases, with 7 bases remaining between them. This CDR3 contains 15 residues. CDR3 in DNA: TGTGCTAGTGGTTTGGGGGAGAGCTCCTACAATGAGCAGTTCTTC. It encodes CASGLGESSYNEQFF. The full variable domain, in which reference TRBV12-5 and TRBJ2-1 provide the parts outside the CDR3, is DARVTQTPRHKVTEMGQEVTMRCQPILGHNTVFWYRQTMMQGLELLAYFRNRAPLDDSGMPKDRFSAEMPDATLATLKIQPSEPRDSAVYFCASGLGESSYNEQFFGPGTRLTVL.

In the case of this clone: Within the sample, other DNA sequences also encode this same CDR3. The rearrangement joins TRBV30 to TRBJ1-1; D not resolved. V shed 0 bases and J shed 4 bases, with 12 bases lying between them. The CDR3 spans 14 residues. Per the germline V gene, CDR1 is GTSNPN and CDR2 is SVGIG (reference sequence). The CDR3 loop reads CAWSVRGRGTEAFF. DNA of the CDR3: TGTGCCTGGAGTGTACGGGGTCGGGGCACTGAAGCTTTCTTT.

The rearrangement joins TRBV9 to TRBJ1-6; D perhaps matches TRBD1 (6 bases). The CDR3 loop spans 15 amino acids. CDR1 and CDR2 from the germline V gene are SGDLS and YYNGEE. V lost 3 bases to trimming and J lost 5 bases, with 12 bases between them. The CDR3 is CASSARQADNSPLHF. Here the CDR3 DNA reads TGTGCCAGCAGCGCAAGACAGGCCGATAATTCACCCCTCCACTTT. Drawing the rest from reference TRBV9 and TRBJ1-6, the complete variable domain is DSGVTQTPKHLITATGQRVTLRCSPRSGDLSVYWYQQSLDQGLQFLIQYYNGEERAKGNILERFSAQQFPDLHSELNLSSLELGDSALYFCASSARQADNSPLHFGNGTRLTVT.

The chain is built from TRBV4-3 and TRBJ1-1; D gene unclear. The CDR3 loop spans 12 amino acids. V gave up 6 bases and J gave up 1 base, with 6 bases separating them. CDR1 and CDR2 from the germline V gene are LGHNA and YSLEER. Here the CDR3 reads CASRHRNTEAFF. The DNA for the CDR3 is TGCGCCAGCAGGCACAGGAACACTGAAGCTTTCTTT.

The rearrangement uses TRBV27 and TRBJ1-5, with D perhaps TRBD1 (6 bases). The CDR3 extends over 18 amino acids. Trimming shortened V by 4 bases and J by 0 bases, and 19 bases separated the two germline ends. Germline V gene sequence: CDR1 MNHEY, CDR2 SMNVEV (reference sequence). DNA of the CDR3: TGTGCCAGCAGTTCCGGGACACCCTACCGTTATAGCAATCAGCCCCAGCATTTT. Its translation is CASSSGTPYRYSNQPQHF.